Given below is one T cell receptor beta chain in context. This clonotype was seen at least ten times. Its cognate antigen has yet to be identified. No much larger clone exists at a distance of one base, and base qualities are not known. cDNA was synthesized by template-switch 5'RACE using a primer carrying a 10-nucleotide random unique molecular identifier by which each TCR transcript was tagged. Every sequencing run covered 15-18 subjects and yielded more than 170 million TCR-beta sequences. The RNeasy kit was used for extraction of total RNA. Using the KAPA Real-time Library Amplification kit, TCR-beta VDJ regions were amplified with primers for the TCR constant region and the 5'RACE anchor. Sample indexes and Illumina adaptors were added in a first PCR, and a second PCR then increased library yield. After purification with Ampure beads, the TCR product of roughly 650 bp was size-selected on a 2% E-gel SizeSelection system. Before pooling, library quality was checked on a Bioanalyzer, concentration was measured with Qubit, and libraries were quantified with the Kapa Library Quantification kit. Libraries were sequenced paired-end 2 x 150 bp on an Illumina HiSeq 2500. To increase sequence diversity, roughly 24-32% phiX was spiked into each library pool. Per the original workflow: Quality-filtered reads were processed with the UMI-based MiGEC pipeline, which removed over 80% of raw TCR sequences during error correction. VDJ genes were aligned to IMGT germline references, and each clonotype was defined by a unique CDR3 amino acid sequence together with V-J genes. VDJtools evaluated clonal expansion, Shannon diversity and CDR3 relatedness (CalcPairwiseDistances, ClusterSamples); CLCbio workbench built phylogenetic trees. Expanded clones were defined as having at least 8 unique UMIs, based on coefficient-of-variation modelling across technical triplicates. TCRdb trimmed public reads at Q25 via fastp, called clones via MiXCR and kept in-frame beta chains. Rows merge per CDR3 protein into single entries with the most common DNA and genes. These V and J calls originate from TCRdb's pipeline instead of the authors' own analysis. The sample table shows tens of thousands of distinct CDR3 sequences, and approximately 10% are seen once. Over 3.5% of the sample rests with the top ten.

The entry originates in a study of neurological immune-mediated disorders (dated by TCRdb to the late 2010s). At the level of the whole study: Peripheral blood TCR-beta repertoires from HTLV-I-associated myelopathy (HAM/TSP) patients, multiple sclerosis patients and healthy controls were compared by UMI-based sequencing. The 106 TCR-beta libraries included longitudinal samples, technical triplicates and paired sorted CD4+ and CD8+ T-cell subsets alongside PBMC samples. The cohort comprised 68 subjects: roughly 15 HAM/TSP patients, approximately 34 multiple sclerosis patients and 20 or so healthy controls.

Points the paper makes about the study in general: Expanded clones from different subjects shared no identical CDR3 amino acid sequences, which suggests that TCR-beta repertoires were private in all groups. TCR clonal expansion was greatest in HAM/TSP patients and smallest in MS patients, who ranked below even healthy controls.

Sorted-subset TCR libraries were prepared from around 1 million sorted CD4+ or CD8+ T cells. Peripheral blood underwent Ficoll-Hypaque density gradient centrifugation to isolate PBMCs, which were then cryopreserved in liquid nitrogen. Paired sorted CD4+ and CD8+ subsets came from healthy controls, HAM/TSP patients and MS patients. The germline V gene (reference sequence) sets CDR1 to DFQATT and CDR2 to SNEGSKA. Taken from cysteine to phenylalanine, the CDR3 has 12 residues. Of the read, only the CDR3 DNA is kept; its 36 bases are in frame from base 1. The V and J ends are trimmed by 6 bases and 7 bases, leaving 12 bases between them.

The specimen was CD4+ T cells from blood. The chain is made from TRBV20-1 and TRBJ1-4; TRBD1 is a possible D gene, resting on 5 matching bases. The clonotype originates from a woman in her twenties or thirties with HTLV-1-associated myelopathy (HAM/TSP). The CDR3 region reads CSAGGGGEKLFF. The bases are TGCAGTGCCGGGGGGGGAGGTGAAAAACTGTTTTTT.